This passage covers 19 T cell receptor beta chains from one sample sequenced in a study of blood T cell repertoires in COVID-19. The repertoire was sequenced with immunoSEQ multiplex PCR; TCRdb's copy has only in-frame clones and lacks some. Found here are about 230,000 clones, 81% of them singletons; the top ten hold approximately 7.2%. The material sequenced was peripheral blood. The receptor set was obtained from a woman aged 80 or over with acute or convalescent COVID-19.

The V gene is TRBV6-5, the J gene TRBJ1-4; D is undetermined. The CDR3 covers 12 residues. The ends were cut back, 7 bases at V and 7 bases at J, with 10 bases in the middle. In germline, CDR1 is MNHEY, CDR2 SVGAGI. Here the CDR3 reads CASTSSGEKLFF. The CDR3 DNA reads as TGTGCCAGCACCTCAAGCGGTGAAAAACTGTTTTTT.

The chain combines TRBV28 with TRBJ2-2; 13 positions match TRBD2. The CDR3 loop spans 15 amino acids. The V gene's germline CDR1 is MDHEN and CDR2 SYDVKM. V was clipped by 4 bases and J by 5 bases; unmatched bases: 1. The CDR3 bases are TGTGCCAGCAGTTCGGGACTAGCGGGAACCGGGGAGCTGTTTTTT. This sequence encodes CASSSGLAGTGELFF.

The chain carries TRBV5-4 and TRBJ2-5, with a weak D call TRBD1 (6 bases). CDR3 length: 13 residues. Looked up from germline, CDR1 is SGHNT and CDR2 is YYREEE (reference sequence). With 3 bases removed from V and 2 bases from J, the gap between germline ends came to 8 bases. CDR3 region: CASSSRGQETQYF. The CDR3, as DNA: TGTGCCAGCAGCTCCAGGGGTCAAGAGACCCAGTACTTC.

This clone was picked up one time. The chain is built from TRBV29-1 and TRBJ1-6; TRBD1 is a possible D gene (5 bases). In germline, CDR1 is SQVTM, CDR2 ANQGSEA. This CDR3 comprises 15 residues. Deletions cut 7 bases from V and 5 bases from J, with 18 bases between. The CDR3 loop reads CSARLTDGDNSPLHF. In DNA form, the CDR3 reads TGCAGCGCCAGATTGACAGACGGTGATAATTCACCCCTCCACTTT.

The chain couples TRBV21-1 to TRBJ1-2; the table's D call, TRBD1, was not checked against the DNA. TRBV21-1 is a pseudogene locus. The CDR3 contains 16 residues. CDR3 loop: CASTPPDRGRVYGYTF. CDR3 sequence (DNA): TGTGCCAGCACTCCTCCTGACAGGGGAAGAGTCTATGGCTACACCTTC.

This clone was found a few times. The V and J genes are TRBV19 and TRBJ2-1; 13 nucleotides line up with TRBD2. The CDR3 loop spans 18 amino acids. The V and J ends lost 7 bases and 0 bases, in that order; junction bases with no gene match: 9. Germline assignment: CDR1 LNHDA and CDR2 SQIVND (reference sequence). Here the CDR3 reads CASTRTSGRAGSYNEQFF. Written as DNA, the CDR3 is TGTGCCAGTACTCGAACTAGCGGGAGGGCTGGCTCCTACAATGAGCAGTTCTTC. Based on the CDR3 plus reference TRBV19 and TRBJ2-1, the full variable domain is DGGITQSPKYLFRKEGQNVTLSCEQNLNHDAMYWYRQDPGQGLRLIYYSQIVNDFQKGDIAEGYSVSREKKESFPLTVTSAQKNPTAFYLCASTRTSGRAGSYNEQFFGPGTRLTVL.

V gene TRBV19 combines with J gene TRBJ2-3, with D possibly being TRBD2 (6 bases). V was clipped by 3 bases and J by 0 bases, with 10 bases between them. Germline assignment: CDR1 LNHDA and CDR2 SQIVND (reference sequence). The CDR3 is 15 residues long. CDR3 bases: TGTGCCAGTAGTATTGGTAGCGGTAGCACAGATACGCAGTATTTT. Protein product: CASSIGSGSTDTQYF.

The CDR3, as DNA: TGTGCCAGCAGCTTCCTGGGACAGGGCTCTGGAAACACCATATATTTT. This encodes CASSFLGQGSGNTIYF. The gene calls are TRBV7-3 and TRBJ1-3; the match to TRBD1 covers 9 bases. The trim removed 3 bases at V and 0 bases at J, leaving 3 bases unmatched. The CDR3 totals 16 residues. Per the germline V gene, CDR1 is SGHTA and CDR2 is FQGTGA.

The chain combines TRBV11-2 with TRBJ1-2; 9 positions agree with TRBD1. The germline CDR1 and CDR2 sequences are SGHAT and FQNNGV. The V gene end was trimmed by 6 bases and the J gene end by 8 bases; junction bases not matched to a gene: 13. This CDR3 has 15 amino acids. CDR3 sequence reads: CASSPGTGGAGGYTF. CDR3 DNA: TGTGCCAGCAGTCCCGGCACAGGGGGCGCCGGGGGCTACACCTTC.

The V gene is TRBV2, the J gene TRBJ2-7, with 10 bases lining up with TRBD1. CDR3 length: 15 amino acids. The ends lost 5 bases at V and 2 bases at J; junction bases unmatched: 6. CDR1 and CDR2 (germline): SNHLY, FYNNEI. CDR3 protein: CASSSGTGETYEQYF. Written as DNA, the CDR3 is TGTGCCAGCAGTTCCGGGACAGGGGAGACCTACGAGCAGTACTTC.

V and J are TRBV27 and TRBJ1-2; a possible D gene is TRBD1 (5 bases). The CDR3 totals 12 residues. CDR1 and CDR2 from the germline V gene are MNHEY and SMNVEV (reference sequence). With 8 bases removed from V and 2 bases from J, the gap between germline ends came to 9 bases. The CDR3 sequence: CASSTENYGYTF. CDR3 bases: TGTGCCAGCTCGACAGAGAACTATGGCTACACCTTC.

The DNA of the CDR3 is TGCGCCAGCAGCTTGTCGACAGGGGATCCTTACGAGCAGTACTTC. Translation gives CASSLSTGDPYEQYF. The V and J genes are TRBV5-1 and TRBJ2-7; 8 bases are a match to TRBD1. In germline, CDR1 is SGHRS, CDR2 YFSETQ. The CDR3 is made up of 15 amino acids. The V segment lost 1 base and the J segment 4 bases; nucleotides outside the gene matches: 7.

The chain is built from TRBV3-1 (or the pseudogene TRBV3-2) and TRBJ2-6, with 10 bases matching TRBD1. This CDR3 spans 18 amino acids. V lost 3 bases to trimming and J lost 0 bases; unmatched junction nucleotides: 5. From germline, CDR1 is LGHDT and CDR2 YNNKEL (reference sequence). CDR3 bases: TGTGCCAGCAGCCAGACCGGGACAGGGGACTCTGGGGCCAACGTCCTGACTTTC. It translates to CASSQTGTGDSGANVLTF.

The chain has TRBV7-3 and TRBJ2-2; 8 bases match TRBD2. The V gene's germline CDR1 is SGHTA and CDR2 FQGTGA. V was clipped by 4 bases and J by 4 bases; unmatched bases: 8. CDR3 length: 16 residues. The CDR3 protein is CASSSGVAGSTGELFF. CDR3 bases: TGTGCCAGCAGCTCCGGGGTAGCGGGATCCACCGGGGAGCTGTTTTTT.

CDR3 loop: CAHSRGGTIQYNEQFF. In DNA, the CDR3 is TGTGCCCACAGTAGGGGCGGGACTATCCAGTACAATGAGCAGTTCTTC. The chain joins TRBV6-6 to TRBJ2-1; 7 positions agree with TRBD2. With V trimmed by 11 bases and J by 4 bases, 17 bases remained unmatched. Germline V gives CDR1 MNHNY, CDR2 SVGAGI (reference sequence). CDR3 size: 16 residues.

V gene TRBV11-2 combines with J gene TRBJ2-2; 9 bases fit TRBD2. This CDR3 is 16 amino acids long. The V gene end was trimmed by 5 bases and the J gene end by 3 bases; junction bases not matched to a gene: 7. Germline values: CDR1 SGHAT, CDR2 FQNNGV. CDR3 nucleotide sequence: TGTGCCAGCAGCCGCGCCCGACTAGCGGACACCGGGGAGCTGTTTTTT. Protein product: CASSRARLADTGELFF.

The gene calls are TRBV18 and TRBJ1-6; D not resolved. Germline-derived CDR1 and CDR2 are KGHSH and LQKENI. CDR3 length: 13 amino acids. V gave up 3 bases and J gave up 12 bases, with 12 bases separating them. CDR3: CASSPSGLLPLHF. In DNA form, the CDR3 reads TGTGCCAGCTCACCTAGCGGGTTATTACCCCTCCACTTT.

DNA of the CDR3: TGTGCCAGCAGCTCGGAGGCGAATTCACCCCTCCACTTT. It specifies CASSSEANSPLHF. This chain links TRBV3-1 (or the pseudogene TRBV3-2) with TRBJ1-6; D is unresolved. The CDR3 has 13 residues. The V gene's germline CDR1 is LGHDT and CDR2 YNNKEL (reference sequence). V was pared by 5 bases and J by 7 bases, with 9 bases between.

This chain links TRBV5-6 with TRBJ1-6, with 10 bases that match TRBD1. The germline gives CDR1 SGHDT, CDR2 YYEEEE. This CDR3 is built from 15 residues. V gave up 4 bases and J gave up 8 bases; unmatched junction bases: 6. This chain's CDR3 is CASSPRGQGYSPLHF. The CDR3 DNA reads as TGTGCCAGCAGCCCGAGGGGACAGGGGTATTCACCCCTCCACTTT.